The 27 T cell receptor beta chains below were found in one sample sequenced in a study of blood T cells in healthy people across ages. A sample-barcoded 5' primer and a J-beta primer mix were used in a second PCR of roughly 7 to 12 cycles. TCRdb re-called the 5' RACE reads through MiXCR, storing one row per CDR3 protein. The sample comprises 540,000 or so distinct CDR3 sequences, 25% to 30% of which are singletons, and roughly 18% rests with the top ten. Sequencing input: blood. The source is an older woman in good health.

The V gene is TRBV7-2, the J gene TRBJ2-5, with 11 positions matching TRBD2. Trimming cost V 4 bases and J 2 bases; bases outside gene matches: 3. The CDR3 totals 15 residues. Germline CDR1 reads SGHTA; CDR2 reads FQGNSA. The CDR3 region is CASSWTSGLQETQYF. CDR3 nucleotides: TGTGCCAGCAGCTGGACTAGCGGGTTACAAGAGACCCAGTACTTC.

At least ten counts were recorded for this clonotype. The chain recombines TRBV4-3 with TRBJ2-5; tentative D call: TRBD1 (6 bases). The CDR3 length is 13 residues. CDR1 and CDR2 (germline): LGHNA, YSLEER. V lost 6 bases and J lost 5, with 13 bases in between. The CDR3 is CASSSGRGETQYF. The CDR3 DNA sequence: TGCGCCAGCAGTTCGGGCAGGGGTGAGACCCAGTACTTC.

Only a few counts were recorded for this clonotype. This chain connects TRBV7-2 to TRBJ1-2; no firm D call. CDR3 length: 14 residues. V was clipped by 2 bases and J by 5 bases, with 12 bases between them. Germline V gene lookup returns CDR1 SGHTA and CDR2 FQGNSA. The CDR3 sequence: CASSLQPARYGYTF. Here the CDR3 DNA reads TGTGCCAGCAGCTTACAGCCAGCTAGATATGGCTACACCTTC.

V and J are TRBV18 and TRBJ2-1; TRBD2 matches 8 bases. CDR3 length: 14 amino acids. CDR1 is KGHSH and CDR2 is LQKENI in the germline V gene. The V gene end was trimmed by 3 bases and the J gene end by 6 bases; junction bases not matched to a gene: 4. CDR3 amino acids: CASSPYGGANEQFF. CDR3 DNA: TGTGCCAGCTCACCGTACGGGGGGGCCAATGAGCAGTTCTTC.

This clonotype has a handful of counts. The chain has TRBV20-1 and TRBJ2-1, with 10 nucleotides matching TRBD2. Germline V gene data show CDR1 as DFQATT and CDR2 as SNEGSKA (reference sequence). Trimming took 0 bases from V and 4 from J; bases not matched to a gene: 3. CDR3 length equals 15 residues. DNA of the CDR3: TGCAGTGCTAGAGACCCGGGACTAGCGTACAATGAGCAGTTCTTC. This gives the protein CSARDPGLAYNEQFF.

A few counts support this clonotype. At one of its ends the junction is not consistent with the germline gene, which may arise from a read error. The chain carries TRBV18 and TRBJ2-3; unclear D gene. The V gene's germline CDR1 is KGHSH and CDR2 LQKENI. The CDR3 covers 13 residues. CDR3 protein: CASSPQVSDTQYF. The CDR3 coding sequence is TGCGCCAGCTCACCACAAGTGTCCGATACGCAGTATTTT.

This chain joins TRBV20-1 and TRBJ2-6, with TRBD1 matching over 8 bases. The CDR3 extends over 17 amino acids. V trimming: 6 bases; J trimming: 0 bases; junction bases outside the gene matches: 10. The germline V gene encodes CDR1 DFQATT and CDR2 SNEGSKA (reference sequence). The CDR3 sequence: CSARTGTGLSGANVLTF. The DNA for the CDR3 is TGCAGTGCGCGTACCGGGACAGGCCTCTCTGGGGCCAACGTCCTGACTTTC.

The chain has TRBV3-1 and TRBJ2-5; D is ambiguous. Germline lookup yields CDR1 LGHDT and CDR2 YNNKEL (reference sequence). There are 14 residues in the CDR3. Trimming removed 4 bases from V and 7 bases from J, with 16 bases in between. The CDR3 sequence is CASSLLPESRTQYF. The CDR3 coding sequence is TGTGCCAGCAGCCTGTTACCGGAGTCCCGGACCCAGTACTTC.

The chain employs TRBV29-1 and TRBJ2-5; D is possibly TRBD1 (6 bases). The DNA end lines up better with TRBJ2-1; the J call may be wrong. Germline loops: CDR1 SQVTM, CDR2 ANQGSEA. This CDR3 has 14 amino acids. CDR3 coding DNA: TGCAGCGTTGAGCCCGGGACACCCTACAATGAGCAGTTCTTC. Amino acids: CSVEPGTPYNEQFF.

The chain uses TRBV12-3 or TRBV12-4 and TRBJ2-3, with a weak D call TRBD2 (6 bases). CDR3 size: 14 residues. Trimming stripped 3 bases from V and 0 bases from J, with 7 bases between. This CDR3 reads CASSLGLSTDTQYF. CDR3 bases: TGTGCCAGCAGTTTGGGACTTAGCACAGATACGCAGTATTTT.

The chain has TRBV11-2 and TRBJ1-1; no firm D call. The CDR3 contains 14 residues. V lost 4 bases and J lost 6, with 15 bases in between. Germline CDR1 reads SGHAT; CDR2 reads FQNNGV. The CDR3 coding sequence is TGTGCCAGCAGCTACCATGAAGGGTGGGCTGAAGCTTTCTTT. Translation: CASSYHEGWAEAFF.

This chain links TRBV18 with TRBJ2-4; D is possibly TRBD1 (5 bases). The CDR3 contains 17 residues. Trimming cost V 4 bases and J 10 bases, with 26 bases left between them. Germline-derived CDR1 and CDR2 are KGHSH and LQKENI. CDR3: CASSLNHVAQSPGIQYF. For the CDR3, the DNA is TGTGCCAGCTCACTGAACCATGTCGCACAATCACCAGGGATTCAGTACTTC.

This clonotype was found a few times. The J gene is TRBJ2-5, the V gene TRBV29-1, with 8 bases fitting TRBD1. This CDR3 spans 14 amino acids. With 3 bases clipped from V and 5 bases from J, the junction kept 8 bases outside the gene matches. CDR1 is SQVTM, CDR2 ANQGSEA, per germline. The CDR3 DNA sequence: TGCAGCGTTGAGGACAGGGTTGTCCGTGAGACCCAGTACTTC. Protein sequence: CSVEDRVVRETQYF.

The CDR3 DNA reads as TGCAGTGCTCCCGGTATTCGTAATATGAACACTGAAGCTTTCTTT. Encoded protein: CSAPGIRNMNTEAFF. The rearrangement joins TRBV20-1 to TRBJ1-1; D gene ambiguous. This CDR3 spans 15 amino acids. Germline values: CDR1 DFQATT, CDR2 SNEGSKA (reference sequence). Trimming took 5 bases from V and 0 from J, leaving 16 bases between them.

The chain uses TRBV9 and TRBJ1-1; perhaps TRBD1 as D (6 bases). CDR3 length: 15 amino acids. Germline-derived CDR1 and CDR2 are SGDLS and YYNGEE. The V end lost 3 bases, the J end lost 5 bases, and 17 bases lay between the germline ends. The CDR3 reads CASSELDRWWTEAFF. DNA of the CDR3: TGTGCCAGCAGCGAGCTAGACAGGTGGTGGACTGAAGCTTTCTTT.

The V and J genes are TRBV7-2 and TRBJ2-3; D unresolved. Germline CDR1 and CDR2: SGHTA and FQGNSA. V dropped 5 bases and J dropped 8 bases, with 8 bases sitting between them. The CDR3 is 11 residues long. The CDR3 loop is CASSDFLTQYF. The CDR3 DNA is TGTGCCAGCAGCGACTTTCTTACGCAGTATTTT.

The rearrangement joins TRBV6-5 to TRBJ2-7; 9 positions match TRBD1. CDR1 MNHEY and CDR2 SVGAGI come from the germline V gene. The CDR3 is made up of 14 amino acids. The V segment lost 6 bases and the J segment 2 bases; nucleotides outside the gene matches: 5. The CDR3 sequence: CASSPRDRAYEQYF. The CDR3 DNA reads as TGTGCCAGCAGCCCTAGGGACAGGGCCTACGAGCAGTACTTC.

This clonotype showed up just a few times. V gene TRBV5-1 combines with J gene TRBJ1-5; D gene unclear. Germline lookup yields CDR1 SGHRS and CDR2 YFSETQ. The CDR3 runs to 15 residues. Trimming cost V 2 bases and J 3 bases, with 12 bases left between them. CDR3 sequence reads: CASSLMGGTNQPQHF. In DNA, the CDR3 is TGCGCCAGCAGCTTAATGGGCGGAACCAATCAGCCCCAGCATTTT.

The chain is built from TRBV3-1 and TRBJ2-5; D gene ambiguous. Germline V CDR1 and CDR2: LGHDT, YNNKEL (reference sequence). The CDR3 loop spans 12 amino acids. The germline V and J ends were trimmed by 5 bases and 5 bases, with 9 bases remaining between them. The CDR3 DNA follows: TGTGCCAGCAGCATCAAAGGCGAGACCCAGTACTTC. Translation: CASSIKGETQYF.

The table lists this clonotype with a few counts. The rearrangement uses TRBV4-1 and TRBJ2-4; 10 bases are a match to TRBD2. V gave up 4 bases and J gave up 0 bases; unmatched junction bases: 6. This CDR3 is built from 17 residues. Looked up from germline, CDR1 is MGHRA and CDR2 is YSYEKL. The CDR3 coding sequence is TGCGCCAGCAGCCCAGCGGGGGGGCCGGTAGCCAAAAACATTCAGTACTTC. Translated, it gives CASSPAGGPVAKNIQYF.

This clonotype appeared once. A much larger clone sits a single nucleotide away, making a read error possible. The chain is built from TRBV7-2 and TRBJ2-3, with D unclear. The CDR3 loop spans 12 amino acids. CDR1 is SGHTA and CDR2 is FQGNSA in the germline V gene. The CDR3 loop reads CASTLVADTQYF. The CDR3 DNA is TGTGCCAGCACCTTAGTGGCAGATACGCAGTATTTT.

V is TRBV30 and J is TRBJ2-5, with D hard to call. The CDR3 is made up of 13 amino acids. V lost 2 bases to trimming and J lost 1 base, with 8 bases between them. From germline, CDR1 is GTSNPN and CDR2 SVGIG (reference sequence). The CDR3 DNA sequence: TGTGCCTGGAGTATCCAGGCCCAAGAGACCCAGTACTTC. This codes for CAWSIQAQETQYF.

The V gene is TRBV5-1, the J gene TRBJ2-5, with D perhaps TRBD2 (6 bases). The last part of the DNA fits TRBJ2-1 better; the J call may be wrong. Germline CDR1 is SGHRS and CDR2 is YFSETQ. There are 16 residues in the CDR3. CDR3 sequence (DNA): TGCGCCAGCAGCTTGGCCTTGTCGGGGGATAGCGATGAGCAGTTCTTC. It specifies CASSLALSGDSDEQFF.

This clonotype was observed at least ten times. The junction shows a germline mismatch at one end, possibly a read error. The chain uses TRBV5-1 and TRBJ2-5; the match to TRBD2 covers 10 bases. The germline V gene has CDR1 SGHRS and CDR2 YFSETQ. CDR3 length: 14 residues. The chain's CDR3 is CASSPSGGAETQYF. CDR3 bases: TGTGCCAGCAGCCCAAGCGGGGGGGCTGAGACCCAGTACTTC.

This clonotype was counted only a few times. This chain joins TRBV7-9 and TRBJ1-1; D gene unclear. V was clipped by 0 bases and J by 6 bases, with 11 bases between them. The V gene's germline CDR1 is SEHNR and CDR2 FQNEAQ (reference sequence). The CDR3 has 14 residues. Here the CDR3 reads CASSLASGWPEAFF. The CDR3 nucleotides read TGTGCCAGCAGCTTAGCGTCGGGGTGGCCTGAAGCTTTCTTT.

The rearrangement joins TRBV7-9 to TRBJ1-1; no clear D. CDR3 length equals 14 residues. V lost 1 base, J lost 8 bases, and 14 bases lay in between. Germline values: CDR1 SEHNR, CDR2 FQNEAQ (reference sequence). The CDR3 loop is CASSLDPDRLEAFF. The CDR3 DNA reads as TGTGCCAGCAGCTTAGACCCGGACCGGCTGGAAGCTTTCTTT.

Concerning this clonotype itself: Since the CDR3 does not end with the conserved phenylalanine or tryptophan, this likely comes from a read error. V and J are TRBV20-1 and TRBJ2-7; 7 nucleotides agree with TRBD2. V was clipped by 6 bases and J by 6 bases; unmatched bases: 5. The germline CDR1 and CDR2 sequences are DFQATT and SNEGSKA (reference sequence). CDR3 length: 11 amino acids. The chain's CDR3 is CSATLAIEQYL. CDR3 in DNA: TGCAGTGCGACACTAGCGATCGAGCAGTACCTC.